The clone carrying this T cell receptor beta chain was recorded at least ten times. What it binds is not known. Germline CDR1 reads SEHNR; CDR2 reads FQNEAQ (reference sequence). The V gene lost 1 base and the J gene lost 5 bases, with 6 bases spanning the gap. The CDR3 is made up of 13 amino acids. The record originates from a study of T-cell memory formation after mild COVID-19. Study results and caveats: Chiefly within CM and EM were the contracting CD4+ clones; CD8+ ones were within EMRA.

TCRdb analysed the 5' RACE reads with MiXCR anew, one entry per CDR3 protein. The sample carries nearly 110,000 distinct CDR3 sequences, about 18% recorded once. This TCR came from an adult woman who had mild COVID-19 (a few samples of this study predate the infection). Cell type and time point are not known. The sample consisted of PBMCs or a T cell subset sorted from them (not recorded which). The rearrangement uses TRBV7-9 and TRBJ1-5; unclear D gene. In nucleotides, the CDR3 is TGTGCCAGCAGCTTAGATCGGGATCAGCCCCAGCATTTT. Its translation: CASSLDRDQPQHF.